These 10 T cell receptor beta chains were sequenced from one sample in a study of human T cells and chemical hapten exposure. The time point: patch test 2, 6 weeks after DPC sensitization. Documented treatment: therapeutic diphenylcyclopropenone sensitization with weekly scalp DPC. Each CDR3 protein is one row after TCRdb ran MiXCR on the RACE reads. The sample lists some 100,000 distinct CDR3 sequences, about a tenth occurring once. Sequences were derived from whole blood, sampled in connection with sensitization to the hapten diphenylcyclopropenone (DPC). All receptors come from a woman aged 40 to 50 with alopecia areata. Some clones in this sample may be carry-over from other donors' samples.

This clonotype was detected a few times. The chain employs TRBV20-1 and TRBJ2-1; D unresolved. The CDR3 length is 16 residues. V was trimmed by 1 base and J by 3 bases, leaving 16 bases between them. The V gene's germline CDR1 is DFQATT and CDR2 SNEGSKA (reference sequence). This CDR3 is CSARAAIPGLYNEQFF. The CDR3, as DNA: TGCAGTGCTAGAGCCGCGATTCCGGGTCTCTACAATGAGCAGTTCTTC.

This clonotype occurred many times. The CDR3 DNA sequence: TGCGCCAGCGCGGGACAGACCACTGAAGCTTTCTTT. Translation gives CASAGQTTEAFF. The V call is TRBV5-1, the J call TRBJ1-1; 7 bases match TRBD1. Unmatched junction bases numbered 4, after V lost 7 bases and J lost 4 bases. The CDR3 is 12 residues long. Germline V gene sequence: CDR1 SGHRS, CDR2 YFSETQ.

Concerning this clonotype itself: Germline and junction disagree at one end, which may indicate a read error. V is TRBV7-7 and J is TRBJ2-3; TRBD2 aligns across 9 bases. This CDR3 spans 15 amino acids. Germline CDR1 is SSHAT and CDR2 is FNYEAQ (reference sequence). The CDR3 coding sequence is TGTGCTAGCAGCTCGGGACTAGCCCGCACAGATACGCAGTATTTT. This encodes CASSSGLARTDTQYF.

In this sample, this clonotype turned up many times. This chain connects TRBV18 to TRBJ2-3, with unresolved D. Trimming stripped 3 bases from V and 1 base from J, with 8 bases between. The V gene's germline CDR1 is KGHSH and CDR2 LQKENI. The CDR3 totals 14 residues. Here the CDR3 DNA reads TGTGCCAGCTCACCCCCACCTCGCACAGATACGCAGTATTTT. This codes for CASSPPPRTDTQYF.

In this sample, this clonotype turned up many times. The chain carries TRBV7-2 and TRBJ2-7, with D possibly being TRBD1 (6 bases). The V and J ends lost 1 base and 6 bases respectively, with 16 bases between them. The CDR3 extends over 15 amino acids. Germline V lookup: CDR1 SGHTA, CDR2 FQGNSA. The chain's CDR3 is CASSLDLYRDVEQYF. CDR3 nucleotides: TGTGCCAGCAGCTTAGACTTGTACAGGGACGTCGAGCAGTACTTC.

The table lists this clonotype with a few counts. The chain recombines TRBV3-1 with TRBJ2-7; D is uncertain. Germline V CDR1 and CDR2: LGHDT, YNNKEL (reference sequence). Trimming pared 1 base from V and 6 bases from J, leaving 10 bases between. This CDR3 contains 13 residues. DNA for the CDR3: TGTGCCAGCAGCCAAGGTACTTGGGGCGAGCAGTACTTC. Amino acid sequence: CASSQGTWGEQYF.

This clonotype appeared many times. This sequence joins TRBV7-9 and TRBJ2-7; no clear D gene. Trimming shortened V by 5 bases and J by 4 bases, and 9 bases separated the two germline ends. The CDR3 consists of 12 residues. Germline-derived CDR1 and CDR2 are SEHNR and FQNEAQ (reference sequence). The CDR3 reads CASSLRSYEQYF. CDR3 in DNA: TGTGCCAGCAGCCTCCGGAGTTACGAGCAGTACTTC.

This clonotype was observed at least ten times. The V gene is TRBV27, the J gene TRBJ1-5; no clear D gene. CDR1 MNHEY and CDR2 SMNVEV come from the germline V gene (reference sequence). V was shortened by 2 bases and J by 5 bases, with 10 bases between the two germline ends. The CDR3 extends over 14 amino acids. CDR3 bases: TGTGCCAGCAGTTTAATCGACGGTTATCAGCCCCAGCATTTT. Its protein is CASSLIDGYQPQHF.

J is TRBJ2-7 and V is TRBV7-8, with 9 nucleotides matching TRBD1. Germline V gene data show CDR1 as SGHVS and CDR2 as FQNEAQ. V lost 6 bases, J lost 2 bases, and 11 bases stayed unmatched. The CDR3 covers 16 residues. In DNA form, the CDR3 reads TGTGCCAGCAGTCTCCAACCGGGACAGGGCCCCTACGAGCAGTACTTC. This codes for CASSLQPGQGPYEQYF.

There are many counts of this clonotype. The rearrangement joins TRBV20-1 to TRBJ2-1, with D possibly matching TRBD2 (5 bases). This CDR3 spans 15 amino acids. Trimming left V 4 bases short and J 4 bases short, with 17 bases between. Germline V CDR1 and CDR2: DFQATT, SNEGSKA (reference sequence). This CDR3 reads CSAKDAAGVYNEQFF. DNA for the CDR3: TGCAGTGCTAAAGACGCGGCGGGCGTTTACAATGAGCAGTTCTTC.